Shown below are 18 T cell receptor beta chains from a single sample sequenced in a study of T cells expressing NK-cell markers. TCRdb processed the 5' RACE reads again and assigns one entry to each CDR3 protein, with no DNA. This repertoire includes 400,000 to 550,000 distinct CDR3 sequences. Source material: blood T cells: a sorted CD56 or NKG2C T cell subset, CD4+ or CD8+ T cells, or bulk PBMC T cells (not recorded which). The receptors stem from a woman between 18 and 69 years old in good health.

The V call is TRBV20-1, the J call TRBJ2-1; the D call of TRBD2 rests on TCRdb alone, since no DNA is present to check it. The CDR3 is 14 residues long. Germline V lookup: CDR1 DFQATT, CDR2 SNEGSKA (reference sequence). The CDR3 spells CSAMRTIVLNEQFF.

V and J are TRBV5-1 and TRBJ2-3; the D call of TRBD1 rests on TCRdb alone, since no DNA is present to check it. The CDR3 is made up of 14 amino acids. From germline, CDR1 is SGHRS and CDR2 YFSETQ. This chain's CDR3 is CASRERGLTDTQYF.

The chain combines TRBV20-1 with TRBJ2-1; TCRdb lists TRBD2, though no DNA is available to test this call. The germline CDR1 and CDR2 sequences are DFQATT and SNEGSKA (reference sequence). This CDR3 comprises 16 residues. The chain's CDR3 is CSAAEGLAGGYNEQFF.

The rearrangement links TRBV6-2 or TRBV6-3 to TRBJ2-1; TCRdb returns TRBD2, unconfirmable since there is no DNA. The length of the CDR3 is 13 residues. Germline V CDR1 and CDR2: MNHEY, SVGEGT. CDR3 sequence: CASSYGTTGEQFF.

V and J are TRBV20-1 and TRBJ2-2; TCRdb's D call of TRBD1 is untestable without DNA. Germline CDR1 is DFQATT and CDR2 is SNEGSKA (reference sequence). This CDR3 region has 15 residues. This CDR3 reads CSAPRGGGGTGELFF.

CDR3 sequence: CASSPILGNTEAFF. The chain has TRBV7-8 and TRBJ1-1. The germline V gene encodes CDR1 SGHVS and CDR2 FQNEAQ. This CDR3 has 14 residues.

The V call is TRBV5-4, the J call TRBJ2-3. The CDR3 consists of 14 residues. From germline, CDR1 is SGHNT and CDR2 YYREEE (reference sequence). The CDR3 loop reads CASSSGPISDTQYF.

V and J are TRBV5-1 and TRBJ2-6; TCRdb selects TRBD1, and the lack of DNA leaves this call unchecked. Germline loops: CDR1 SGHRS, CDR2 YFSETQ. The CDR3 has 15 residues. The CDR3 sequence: CASSLEGAGANVLTF.

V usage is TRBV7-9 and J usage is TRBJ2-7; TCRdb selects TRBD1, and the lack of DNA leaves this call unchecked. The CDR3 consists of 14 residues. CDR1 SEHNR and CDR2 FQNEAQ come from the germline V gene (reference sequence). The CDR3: CASSLGADYYEQYF.

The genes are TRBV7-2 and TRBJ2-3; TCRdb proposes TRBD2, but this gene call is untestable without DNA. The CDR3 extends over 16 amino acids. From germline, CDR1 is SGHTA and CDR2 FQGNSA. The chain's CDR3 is CAIQQLAGGRTDTQYF.

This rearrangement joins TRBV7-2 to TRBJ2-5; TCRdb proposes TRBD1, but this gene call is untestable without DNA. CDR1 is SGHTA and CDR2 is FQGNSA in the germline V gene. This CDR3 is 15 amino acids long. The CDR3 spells CASSFRLDRAETQYF. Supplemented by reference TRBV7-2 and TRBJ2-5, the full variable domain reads GAGVSQSPSNKVTEKGKDVELRCDPISGHTALYWYRQSLGQGLEFLIYFQGNSAPDKSGLPSDRFSAERTGGSVSTLTIQRTQQEDSAVYLCASSFRLDRAETQYFGPGTRLLVL.

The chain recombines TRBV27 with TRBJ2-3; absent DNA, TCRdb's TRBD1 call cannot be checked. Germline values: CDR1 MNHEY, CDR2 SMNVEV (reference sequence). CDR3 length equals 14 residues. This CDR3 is CASSLRGGGDTQYF.

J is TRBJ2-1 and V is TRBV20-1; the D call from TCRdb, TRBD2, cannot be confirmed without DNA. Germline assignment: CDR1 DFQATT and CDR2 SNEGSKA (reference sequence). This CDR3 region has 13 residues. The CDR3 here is CSVFTSGSGEQFF.

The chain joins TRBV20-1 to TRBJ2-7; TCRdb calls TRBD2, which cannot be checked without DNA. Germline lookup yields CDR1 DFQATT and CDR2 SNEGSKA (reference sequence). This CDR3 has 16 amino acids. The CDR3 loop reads CSASYTGRASSYEQYF.

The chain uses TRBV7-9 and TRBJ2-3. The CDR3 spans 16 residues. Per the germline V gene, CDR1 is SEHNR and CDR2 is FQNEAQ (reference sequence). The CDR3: CASSLNEAHYRDTQYF. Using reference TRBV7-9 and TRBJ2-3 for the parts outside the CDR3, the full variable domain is DTGVSQNPRHKITKRGQNVTFRCDPISEHNRLYWYRQTLGQGPEFLTYFQNEAQLEKSRLLSDRFSAERPKGSFSTLEIQRTEQGDSAMYLCASSLNEAHYRDTQYFGPGTRLTVL.

The CDR3 loop reads CASNSGQNTGELFF. J is TRBJ2-2 and V is TRBV6-1; TCRdb's D call of TRBD1 is untestable without DNA. The CDR3 has 14 residues. Germline-derived CDR1 and CDR2 are MNHNS and SASEGT.

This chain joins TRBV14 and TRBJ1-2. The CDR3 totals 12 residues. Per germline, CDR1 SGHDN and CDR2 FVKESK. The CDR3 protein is CASSPTGIGYTF.

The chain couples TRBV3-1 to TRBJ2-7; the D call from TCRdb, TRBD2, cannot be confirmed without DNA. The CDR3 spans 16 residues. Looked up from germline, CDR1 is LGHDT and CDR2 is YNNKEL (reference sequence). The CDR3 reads CASSQGSSGGVGEQYF.